The 21 T cell receptor beta chains reported below all come from one sample, sequenced in a study of T cells in Graves' hyperthyroidism and ophthalmopathy. Amplified TCR beta CDR3 regions came from RNA transcripts. Initially, a first-round RT-PCR of the TCR CDR3 employed the HTBI primer set. TCRdb called the multiplex PCR reads again in MiXCR, with one record for every CDR3 protein. The table shows about 510,000 distinct CDR3 sequences, with 12% to 15% occurring only once. What was sequenced was blood. The receptors derive from a woman between 40 and 55 years old with Graves' hyperthyroidism.

V gene TRBV6-1 combines with J gene TRBJ2-2; D is perhaps TRBD1 (6 bases). Germline values: CDR1 MNHNS, CDR2 SASEGT. This CDR3 contains 16 residues. V was shortened by 7 bases and J by 7 bases, with 22 bases between the two germline ends. The CDR3 spells CASNTRWTDSGGELFF. As DNA, the CDR3 is TGTGCCAGCAACACGAGATGGACAGACAGTGGCGGGGAGCTGTTTTTT.

V gene TRBV9 combines with J gene TRBJ2-1; no clear D. Trimming removed 4 bases from V and 0 bases from J, with 14 bases in between. In germline, CDR1 is SGDLS, CDR2 YYNGEE. CDR3 length equals 16 residues. The CDR3 DNA reads as TGTGCCAGCAGCCCCCCGGGCGCCAGCTCCTACAATGAGCAGTTCTTC. Translation gives CASSPPGASSYNEQFF.

This clonotype appeared a few times. A read error is possible here, since a much larger clone lies one base away. V usage is TRBV5-1 and J usage is TRBJ1-1; TRBD1 agrees at 7 bases. Germline V gene sequence: CDR1 SGHRS, CDR2 YFSETQ. V lost 3 bases, J lost 3 bases, and 5 bases stayed unmatched. The CDR3 extends over 14 amino acids. CDR3 protein: CASSWTGLDTEAFF. The CDR3 DNA reads TGCGCCAGCAGCTGGACAGGATTGGACACTGAAGCTTTCTTT.

This clonotype was observed many times. The chain combines TRBV7-9 with TRBJ2-3, with 13 bases lining up with TRBD2. Looked up from germline, CDR1 is SEHNR and CDR2 is FQNEAQ (reference sequence). The V and J ends lost 5 bases and 7 bases, in that order; junction bases with no gene match: 21. The CDR3 sequence is 20 residues long. CDR3 sequence (DNA): TGTGCCAGCAGCCCTCCAGTCGGGACTAGCGGGACCGTAGGGGTAAATACGCAGTATTTT. This gives the protein CASSPPVGTSGTVGVNTQYF.

This clonotype showed up just a few times. V is TRBV25-1 and J is TRBJ2-2, with no clear D. The CDR3 totals 14 residues. CDR1 MGHDK and CDR2 SYGVNS come from the germline V gene. Deletions cut 6 bases from V and 4 bases from J, with 12 bases between. CDR3 sequence reads: CASRAGEITGELFF. DNA for the CDR3: TGTGCCAGCAGAGCAGGAGAGATCACCGGGGAGCTGTTTTTT.

At least ten counts were recorded for this clonotype. The V gene is TRBV28, the J gene TRBJ2-2, with TRBD1 matching over 10 bases. The V and J ends lost 6 bases and 5 bases, in that order; junction bases with no gene match: 6. Germline loops: CDR1 MDHEN, CDR2 SYDVKM. CDR3 size: 15 residues. The CDR3 DNA follows: TGTGCCAGCAGCCAACCGGGACAGGGGACCGGGGAGCTGTTTTTT. Encoded protein: CASSQPGQGTGELFF.

The chain joins TRBV9 to TRBJ2-5; D is unclear. The CDR3 has 12 amino acids. The germline gives CDR1 SGDLS, CDR2 YYNGEE. V lost 0 bases to trimming and J lost 6 bases, with 6 bases between them. CDR3 in amino acids: CASSVAKKTQYF. The CDR3 region has the DNA TGTGCCAGCAGCGTAGCTAAGAAGACCCAGTACTTC.

The chain combines TRBV19 with TRBJ2-3; a weak D match, TRBD1 (6 bases). The CDR3 length is 15 residues. V was trimmed by 3 bases and J by 1 base, leaving 11 bases between them. The germline V gene encodes CDR1 LNHDA and CDR2 SQIVND (reference sequence). The CDR3 bases are TGTGCCAGTAGTATTTTTCACAGGGGCACAGATACGCAGTATTTT. It specifies CASSIFHRGTDTQYF.

This clonotype was counted ten times or more. The rearrangement joins TRBV20-1 to TRBJ2-7; 8 bases are shared with TRBD1. The germline V gene has CDR1 DFQATT and CDR2 SNEGSKA (reference sequence). Unmatched junction bases numbered 8, after V lost 5 bases and J lost 2 bases. The CDR3 covers 14 residues. DNA for the CDR3: TGCAGTGCTGCAGTCGGGACAGGTCCCTACGAGCAGTACTTC. Residues: CSAAVGTGPYEQYF.

This clonotype occurred many times. The chain uses TRBV18 and TRBJ2-1; D remains unclear. Trimming removed 4 bases at V and 7 bases at J, with 2 bases between. Germline CDR1 KGHSH, CDR2 LQKENI. CDR3 size: 10 residues. This CDR3 is CASSQNEQFF. CDR3 nucleotide sequence: TGTGCCAGCTCACAAAATGAGCAGTTCTTC.

This clonotype was detected ten times or more. The V and J genes are TRBV27 and TRBJ1-2; TRBD1 aligns across 7 bases. The germline CDR1 and CDR2 sequences are MNHEY and SMNVEV (reference sequence). This CDR3 is built from 12 residues. After removal of 8 bases from V and 5 bases from J, the junction contained 5 bases not matched to a gene. The CDR3 DNA sequence: TGTGCCAGCTGGACAGGACTATATGGCTACACCTTC. It encodes CASWTGLYGYTF.

This clonotype has a count of ten or more. The chain is built from TRBV6-1 and TRBJ2-7, with 9 nucleotides matching TRBD2. The J segment lost 1 base and the V segment lost 8 bases, leaving 6 bases of the junction unmatched. This CDR3 spans 14 amino acids. CDR1 MNHNS and CDR2 SASEGT come from the germline V gene. CDR3 nucleotide sequence: TGTGCCAGCTATAGCGGGAGTTCTTCCTACGAGCAGTACTTC. Translation gives CASYSGSSSYEQYF.

The chain has TRBV24-1 and TRBJ2-2, with TRBD2 matching over 8 bases. This CDR3 has 14 residues. Germline V gene lookup returns CDR1 KGHDR and CDR2 SFDVKD. The junction had 5 bases not matched to a gene; V was cut back by 6 bases and J by 6 bases. In nucleotides, the CDR3 is TGTGCCACCAGTAGGCGGGAGGCATCCGGGGAGCTGTTTTTT. Residues: CATSRREASGELFF.

This chain links TRBV10-2 with TRBJ2-2, with D hard to call. V shed 7 bases and J shed 6 bases, with 9 bases lying between them. This CDR3 contains 12 residues. Germline CDR1 WSHSY, CDR2 SAAADI. The CDR3 nucleotides are TGCGCCAGCACCTCGGCCCCCGGGGAGCTGTTTTTT. The encoded protein is CASTSAPGELFF.

This clonotype appeared many times. The junction departs from germline at one end; a sequencing error may be responsible. The genes are TRBV6-1 and TRBJ1-1; 9 bases fit TRBD1. Germline V gene data show CDR1 as MNHNS and CDR2 as SASEGT. CDR3 size: 12 residues. The CDR3 DNA is TGTGCCAGCAGTGAACTCAGGACAGGGGCGATCTTT. Encoded protein: CASSELRTGAIF.

About this clonotype: This may arise from a read error, as a much more abundant clone is one base away. The rearrangement joins TRBV5-1 to TRBJ1-5, with D maybe TRBD1 (5 bases). The CDR3 has 15 amino acids. The germline V and J ends were trimmed by 5 bases and 5 bases, with 17 bases remaining between them. Per germline, CDR1 SGHRS and CDR2 YFSETQ. The CDR3 DNA reads TGCGCCAGCAGATCGGGACCCTGGAGGGATCAGCCCCAGCATTTT. Its translation: CASRSGPWRDQPQHF. The full variable domain, with the rest looked up from reference TRBV5-1 and TRBJ1-5, is KAGVTQTPRYLIKTRGQQVTLSCSPISGHRSVSWYQQTPGQGLQFLFEYFSETQRNKGNFPGRFSGRQFSNSRSEMNVSTLELGDSALYLCASRSGPWRDQPQHFGDGTRLSIL.

This clonotype has ten or more counts. The chain carries TRBV7-2 and TRBJ2-5; TRBD2 matches at 9 bases. The V segment lost 4 bases and the J segment 7 bases; nucleotides outside the gene matches: 10. The CDR3 length is 15 residues. The germline gives CDR1 SGHTA, CDR2 FQGNSA. The CDR3 DNA reads TGTGCCAGCAGCTCCGGTTTAGCGGGAGCTGGGACCCAGTACTTC. This encodes CASSSGLAGAGTQYF.

This clonotype has a handful of counts. V is TRBV10-1 and J is TRBJ2-1, with D perhaps TRBD2 (6 bases). Germline CDR1 and CDR2: WNHNN and SYGVQD (reference sequence). This CDR3 comprises 16 residues. V was shortened by 0 bases and J by 2 bases, with 11 bases between the two germline ends. CDR3 nucleotide sequence: TGCGCCAGCAGTGAGTCGTCTAGCGCGACCTACAATGAGCAGTTCTTC. It is translated as CASSESSSATYNEQFF.

There are many counts of this clonotype. The gene calls are TRBV30 and TRBJ1-1; no clear D gene. The CDR3 covers 16 residues. Germline assignment: CDR1 GTSNPN and CDR2 SVGIG (reference sequence). Trimming pared 1 base from V and 2 bases from J, leaving 17 bases between. CDR3 DNA: TGTGCCTGGAGTGCCTATATTAAGACCGTCAACACTGAAGCTTTCTTT. It yields the protein CAWSAYIKTVNTEAFF.

The chain carries TRBV5-1 and TRBJ2-7; tentative D call: TRBD2 (6 bases). Trimming pared 4 bases from V and 2 bases from J, leaving 13 bases between. The CDR3 covers 14 residues. The germline gives CDR1 SGHRS, CDR2 YFSETQ. Here the CDR3 reads CASSLREDPYEQYF. The CDR3 bases are TGCGCCAGCAGCCTGAGGGAGGACCCCTACGAGCAGTACTTC.

This clonotype came up many times. V usage is TRBV2 and J usage is TRBJ2-1; D might be TRBD2 (5 bases). The V gene lost 8 bases and the J gene lost 7 bases, with 18 bases spanning the gap. CDR3 size: 14 residues. CDR1 SNHLY and CDR2 FYNNEI come from the germline V gene. The CDR3 reads CASLGSRAGNEQFF. In DNA, the CDR3 is TGTGCCAGCCTAGGGAGTCGTGCAGGAAATGAGCAGTTCTTC.